These 8 T cell receptor beta chains originate from one sample sequenced in a study of T cell responses to AZD1222 COVID-19 vaccine. Here immunoSEQ multiplex PCR was the method, and the copy in TCRdb shows in-frame clones only, minus some. The table lists 120,000 or so clones, 92% of them singletons. The sequencing used peripheral blood, collected on day 0 of AZD1222 vaccination. All receptors come from an adult in good health.

The chain employs TRBV6-5 and TRBJ1-2; D ambiguous. The CDR3 is made up of 13 amino acids. Per the germline V gene, CDR1 is MNHEY and CDR2 is SVGAGI. The V end was cut by 2 bases, the J end by 3 bases, with 7 bases between. The CDR3 nucleotides read TGTGCCAGCAGTTACGGCAGAGACTATGGCTACACCTTC. It translates to CASSYGRDYGYTF.

V and J are TRBV5-3 and TRBJ2-1; D is perhaps TRBD1 or TRBD2 (5 bases each). TRBV5-3 is an ORF, and what it does is uncertain. The CDR3 is made up of 17 amino acids. The ends were cut back, 0 bases at V and 4 bases at J, with 17 bases in the middle. The DNA of the CDR3 is TGTGCCAGAAGCTTGGCGGGGCTCCCACCTCGATACAATGAGCAGTTCTTC. This sequence encodes CARSLAGLPPRYNEQFF.

V gene TRBV14 combines with J gene TRBJ1-2; 9 bases are shared with TRBD1. This CDR3 is 21 amino acids long. Germline V gene sequence: CDR1 SGHDN, CDR2 FVKESK. The V gene end was trimmed by 3 bases and the J gene end by 2 bases; junction bases not matched to a gene: 22. The CDR3 region has the DNA TGTGCCAGCAGCCACACCCCTGCCCCGGGACAGGGCTATCGTCTGAACTATGGCTACACCTTC. It specifies CASSHTPAPGQGYRLNYGYTF. Filled out from reference TRBV14 and TRBJ1-2, the complete variable domain reads EAGVTQFPSHSVIEKGQTVTLRCDPISGHDNLYWYRRVMGKEIKFLLHFVKESKQDESGMPNNRFLAERTGGTYSTLKVQPAELEDSGVYFCASSHTPAPGQGYRLNYGYTFGSGTRLTVV.

This rearrangement joins TRBV5-4 to TRBJ2-5; 7 bases map to TRBD2. CDR1 is SGHNT and CDR2 is YYREEE in the germline V gene (reference sequence). The trim removed 3 bases at V and 5 bases at J, leaving 10 bases unmatched. The CDR3 is 15 residues long. CDR3 in amino acids: CASSWGGASGETQYF. DNA of the CDR3: TGTGCCAGCAGCTGGGGAGGGGCGAGTGGTGAGACCCAGTACTTC.

This rearrangement joins TRBV12-2 to TRBJ1-2. TRBV12-2 is shown as a pseudogene. There are 12 residues in the CDR3. The CDR3 spells CASRPAEGGYTF. The DNA for the CDR3 is TGTGCAAGTCGCCCAGCAGAGGGTGGCTACACCTTC.

The V gene is TRBV6-1, the J gene TRBJ2-7; TRBD2 might be the D (6 bases). This CDR3 region has 14 residues. V lost 3 bases and J 0 bases, leaving 9 bases between the germline ends. Germline assignment: CDR1 MNHNS and CDR2 SASEGT. The CDR3 sequence: CASSDIADSYEQYF. Written as DNA, the CDR3 is TGTGCCAGCAGTGATATAGCGGACTCCTACGAGCAGTACTTC.

The chain has TRBV6-5 and TRBJ2-4; the D gene is possibly TRBD2 (6 bases). The CDR3 contains 15 residues. The germline V gene has CDR1 MNHEY and CDR2 SVGAGI. Trimming shortened V by 8 bases and J by 1 base, and 15 bases separated the two germline ends. CDR3 sequence (DNA): TGTGCCAGCTCGACGGGCCTAGCGGCCAAAAACATTCAGTACTTC. Translated, it gives CASSTGLAAKNIQYF.

V is TRBV5-8 and J is TRBJ1-5, with 7 bases aligning to TRBD1. CDR1 is SGHTS and CDR2 is YDEGEE in the germline V gene. V lost 4 bases, J lost 5 bases, and 6 bases stayed unmatched. The CDR3 is 14 amino acids. The CDR3 loop reads CASSPRTGHQPQHF. The DNA for the CDR3 is TGTGCCAGCAGCCCTCGGACAGGCCATCAGCCCCAGCATTTT. The full variable domain, its missing parts supplied by reference TRBV5-8 and TRBJ1-5, is EAGVTQSPTHLIKTRGQQATLRCSPISGHTSVYWYQQALGLGLQFLLWYDEGEERNRGNFPPRFSGRQFPNYSSELNVNALELEDSALYLCASSPRTGHQPQHFGDGTRLSIL.